A few counts support the clone carrying this TCR beta chain. Antigen unknown. The data are from a study of T cell repertoires in cytomegalovirus infection. From germline, CDR1 is SGHVS and CDR2 FQNEAQ. V shed 1 base and J shed 4 bases, with 7 bases lying between them. The CDR3 totals 13 residues. General study results and limits: Frequencies of public TCR beta families were cumulated, and this identified carriers of CMV plus the relevant HLA.

TCRdb analysed the reads with MiXCR anew, one entry per CDR3 protein. The data contain roughly 180,000 distinct CDR3 sequences, roughly 21% of them singletons. V is TRBV7-8 and J is TRBJ1-1, with a weak D call TRBD1 (5 bases). Source: CD8+ T cells from cultured PBMCs, taken from culture after CMV antigen stimulation. This receptor was obtained from a human donor in good health (CMV status not recorded). Some clones in this sample may be carry-over from other donors' samples. CDR3 DNA sequence: TGTGCCAGCAGCTTAGGACAGTTCACTGAAGCTTTCTTT. This translates into CASSLGQFTEAFF.